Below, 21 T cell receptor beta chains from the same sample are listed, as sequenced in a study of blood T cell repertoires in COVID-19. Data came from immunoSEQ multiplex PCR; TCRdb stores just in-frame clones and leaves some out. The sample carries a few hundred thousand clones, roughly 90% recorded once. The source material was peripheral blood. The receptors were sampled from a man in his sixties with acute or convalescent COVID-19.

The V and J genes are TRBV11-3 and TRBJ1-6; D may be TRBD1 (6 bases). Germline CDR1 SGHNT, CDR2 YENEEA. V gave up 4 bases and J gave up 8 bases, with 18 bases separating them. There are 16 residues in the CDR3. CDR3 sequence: CASSSGRDRFYSPLHF. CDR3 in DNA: TGTGCCAGCAGCTCCGGTAGAGACAGGTTTTATTCACCCCTCCACTTT.

The CDR3 reads CASSLSVNSPLHF. CDR3 nucleotides: TGTGCCAGCAGTCTCTCGGTTAATTCACCCCTCCACTTT. This chain connects TRBV14 to TRBJ1-6; D remains unclear. V lost 6 bases and J 6 bases, leaving 9 bases between the germline ends. CDR3 length: 13 amino acids. Per germline, CDR1 SGHDN and CDR2 FVKESK.

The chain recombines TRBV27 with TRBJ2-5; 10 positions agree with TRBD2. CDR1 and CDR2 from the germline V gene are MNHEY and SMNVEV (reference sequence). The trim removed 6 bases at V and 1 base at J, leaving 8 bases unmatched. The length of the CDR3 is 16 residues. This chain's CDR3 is CASRRRTSGFQETQYF. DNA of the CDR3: TGTGCCAGCAGGAGGAGGACTAGCGGTTTCCAAGAGACCCAGTACTTC.

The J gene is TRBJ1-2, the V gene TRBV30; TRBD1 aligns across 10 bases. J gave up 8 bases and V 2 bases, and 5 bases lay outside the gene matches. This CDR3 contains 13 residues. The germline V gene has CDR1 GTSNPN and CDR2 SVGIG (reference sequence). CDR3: CAWSIGTGAGYTF. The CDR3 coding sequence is TGTGCCTGGAGTATTGGGACAGGGGCCGGCTACACCTTC.

The CDR3 loop is CASSSTSNTIYF. DNA of the CDR3: TGTGCCAGCAGTTCTACGTCAAACACCATATATTTT. The chain carries TRBV12-3 or TRBV12-4 and TRBJ1-3, with no clear D. The CDR3 has 12 residues. With 4 bases removed from V and 6 bases from J, the gap between germline ends came to 7 bases.

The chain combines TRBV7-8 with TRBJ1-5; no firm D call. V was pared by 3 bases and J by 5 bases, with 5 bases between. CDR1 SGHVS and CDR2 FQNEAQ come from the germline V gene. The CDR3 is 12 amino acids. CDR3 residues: CASSFPDQPQHF. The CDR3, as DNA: TGTGCCAGCAGCTTTCCGGATCAGCCCCAGCATTTT.

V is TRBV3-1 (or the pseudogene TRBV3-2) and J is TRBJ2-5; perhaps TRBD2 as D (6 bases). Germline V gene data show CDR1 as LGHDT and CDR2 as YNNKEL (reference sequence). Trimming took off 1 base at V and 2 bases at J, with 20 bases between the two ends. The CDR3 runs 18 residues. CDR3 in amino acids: CASSQAIRGAGGQETQYF. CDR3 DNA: TGTGCCAGCAGCCAAGCCATCCGGGGAGCGGGTGGGCAAGAGACCCAGTACTTC.

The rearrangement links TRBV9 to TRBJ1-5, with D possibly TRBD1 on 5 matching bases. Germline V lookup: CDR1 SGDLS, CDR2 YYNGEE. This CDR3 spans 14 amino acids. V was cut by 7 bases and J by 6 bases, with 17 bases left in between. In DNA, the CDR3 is TGTGCCAGCGGCACCGGGACTGGGAGTCAGCCCCAGCATTTT. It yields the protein CASGTGTGSQPQHF.

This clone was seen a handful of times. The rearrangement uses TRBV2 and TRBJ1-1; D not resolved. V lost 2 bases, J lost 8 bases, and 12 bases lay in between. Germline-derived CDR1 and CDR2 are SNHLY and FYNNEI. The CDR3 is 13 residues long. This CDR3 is CASSENRGLEAFF. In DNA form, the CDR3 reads TGTGCCAGCAGTGAAAACCGGGGTCTGGAAGCTTTCTTT.

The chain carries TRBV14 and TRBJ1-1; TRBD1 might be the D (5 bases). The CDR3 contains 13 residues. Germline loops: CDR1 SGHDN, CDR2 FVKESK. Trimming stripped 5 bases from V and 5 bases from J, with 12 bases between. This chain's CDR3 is CASSVIRGTEAFF. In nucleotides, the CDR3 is TGTGCCAGCAGCGTCATTAGGGGTACTGAAGCTTTCTTT. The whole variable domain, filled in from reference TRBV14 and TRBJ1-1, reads EAGVTQFPSHSVIEKGQTVTLRCDPISGHDNLYWYRRVMGKEIKFLLHFVKESKQDESGMPNNRFLAERTGGTYSTLKVQPAELEDSGVYFCASSVIRGTEAFFGQGTRLTVV.

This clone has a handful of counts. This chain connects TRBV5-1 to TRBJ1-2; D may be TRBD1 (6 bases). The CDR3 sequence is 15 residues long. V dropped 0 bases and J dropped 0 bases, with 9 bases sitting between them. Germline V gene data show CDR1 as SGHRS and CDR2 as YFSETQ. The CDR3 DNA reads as TGCGCCAGCAGCTTGGAACAGGGAGCTAACTATGGCTACACCTTC. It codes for CASSLEQGANYGYTF.

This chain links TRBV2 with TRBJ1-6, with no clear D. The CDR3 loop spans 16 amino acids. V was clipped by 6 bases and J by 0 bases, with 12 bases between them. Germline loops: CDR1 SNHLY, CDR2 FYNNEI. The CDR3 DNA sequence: TGTGCCAGCAGCCCGACGAGGAGCTCCTATAATTCACCCCTCCACTTT. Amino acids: CASSPTRSSYNSPLHF.

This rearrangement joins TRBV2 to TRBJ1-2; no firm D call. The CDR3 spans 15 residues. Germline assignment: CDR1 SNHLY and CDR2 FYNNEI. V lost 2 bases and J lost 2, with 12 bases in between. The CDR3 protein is CASSENGPLNYGYTF. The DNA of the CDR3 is TGTGCCAGCAGTGAAAATGGTCCACTAAACTATGGCTACACCTTC. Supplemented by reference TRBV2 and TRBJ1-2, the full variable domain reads EPEVTQTPSHQVTQMGQEVILRCVPISNHLYFYWYRQILGQKVEFLVSFYNNEISEKSEIFDDQFSVERPDGSNFTLKIRSTKLEDSAMYFCASSENGPLNYGYTFGSGTRLTVV.

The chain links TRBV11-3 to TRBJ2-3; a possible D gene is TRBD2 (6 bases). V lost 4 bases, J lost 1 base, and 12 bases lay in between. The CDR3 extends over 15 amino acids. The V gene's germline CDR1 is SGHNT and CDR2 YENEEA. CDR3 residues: CASSWFSGCTDTQYF. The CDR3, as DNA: TGTGCCAGCAGCTGGTTTAGCGGCTGCACAGATACGCAGTATTTT.

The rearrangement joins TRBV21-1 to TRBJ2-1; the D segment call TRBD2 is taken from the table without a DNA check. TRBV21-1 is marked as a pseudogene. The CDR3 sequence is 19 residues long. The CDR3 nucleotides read TGTGCCAGCAGCAAAGCGCCAAGGAGGTCGGGGAAGCCCTACAATGAGCAGTTCTTC. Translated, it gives CASSKAPRRSGKPYNEQFF.

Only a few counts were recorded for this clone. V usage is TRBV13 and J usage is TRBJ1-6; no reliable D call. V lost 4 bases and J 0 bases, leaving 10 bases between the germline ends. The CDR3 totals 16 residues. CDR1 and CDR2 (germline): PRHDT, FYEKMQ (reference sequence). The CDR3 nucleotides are TGTGCCAGCAGCTCCTCGGCTAGCTCCTATAATTCACCCCTCCACTTT. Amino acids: CASSSSASSYNSPLHF.

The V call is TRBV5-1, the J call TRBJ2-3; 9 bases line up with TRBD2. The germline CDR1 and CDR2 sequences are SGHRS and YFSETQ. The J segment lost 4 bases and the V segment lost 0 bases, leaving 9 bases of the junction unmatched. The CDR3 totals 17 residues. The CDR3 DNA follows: TGCGCCAGCAGCTTGGCCGGGAGCGGGGGGCGGGCAGATACGCAGTATTTT. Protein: CASSLAGSGGRADTQYF.

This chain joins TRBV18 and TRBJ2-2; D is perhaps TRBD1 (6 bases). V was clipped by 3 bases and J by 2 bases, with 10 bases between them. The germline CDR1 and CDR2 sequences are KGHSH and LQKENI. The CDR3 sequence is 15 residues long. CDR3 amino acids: CASSPRDKNTGELFF. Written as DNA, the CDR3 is TGTGCCAGCTCACCCCGGGACAAAAACACCGGGGAGCTGTTTTTT.

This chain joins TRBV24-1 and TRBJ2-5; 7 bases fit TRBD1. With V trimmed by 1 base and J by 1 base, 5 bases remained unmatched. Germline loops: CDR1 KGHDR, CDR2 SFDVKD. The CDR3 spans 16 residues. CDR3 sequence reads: CATSDFRRDSQETQYF. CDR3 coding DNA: TGTGCCACCAGTGATTTTCGCCGGGACAGCCAAGAGACCCAGTACTTC.

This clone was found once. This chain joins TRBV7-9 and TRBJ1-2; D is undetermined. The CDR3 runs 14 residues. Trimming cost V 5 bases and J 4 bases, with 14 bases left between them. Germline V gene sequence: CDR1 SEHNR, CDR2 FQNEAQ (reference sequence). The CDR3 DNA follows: TGTGCCAGCAGCCTAATAGGACGGGGCTATGGCTACACCTTC. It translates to CASSLIGRGYGYTF. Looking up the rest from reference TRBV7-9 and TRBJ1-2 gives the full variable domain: DTGVSQNPRHKITKRGQNVTFRCDPISEHNRLYWYRQTLGQGPEFLTYFQNEAQLEKSRLLSDRFSAERPKGSFSTLEIQRTEQGDSAMYLCASSLIGRGYGYTFGSGTRLTVV.

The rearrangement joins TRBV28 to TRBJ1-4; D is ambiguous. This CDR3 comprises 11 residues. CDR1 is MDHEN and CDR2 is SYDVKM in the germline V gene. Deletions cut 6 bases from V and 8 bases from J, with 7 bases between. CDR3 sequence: CASRTEEKLFF. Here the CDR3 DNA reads TGTGCCAGCAGGACTGAGGAAAAACTGTTTTTT.